This TCR beta chain was identified in a study of cytomegalovirus exposure and HLA in healthy donors. The PCR ran on 60 Vbeta and 13 Jbeta primers. The repertoire was sequenced with immunoSEQ multiplex PCR; TCRdb's copy has only in-frame clones and lacks some. The sample carries under 90,000 clones, about 70% recorded once. Nominally healthy donors were sampled, though unrecorded immune exposures were likely. The CDR3 loop spans 13 amino acids. V dropped 3 bases and J dropped 0 bases, with 3 bases sitting between them. The V gene's germline CDR1 is SGHTA and CDR2 FQGNSA. The sequenced sample consisted of PBMCs. This chain joins TRBV7-2 and TRBJ1-5, with D hard to call. This clonotype was sampled from a middle-aged man in good health and CMV-seropositive. CDR3 protein: CASSFSSNQPQHF. The DNA for the CDR3 is TGTGCCAGCAGCTTCAGTAGCAATCAGCCCCAGCATTTT.